Sequencing of this T cell receptor (beta chain) was carried out in a study of T cells after yellow fever vaccination. Trimming took 7 bases from V and 4 from J, leaving 18 bases between them. The CDR3 has 14 amino acids. The V gene's germline CDR1 is SGHRS and CDR2 YFSETQ. TCRdb processed the 5' RACE reads anew with MiXCR; each CDR3 protein has one entry. The sample shows under 150,000 distinct CDR3 sequences, roughly 8.2% of them seen only once. Findings and limits, study-wide: Abundant clonotypes from the bulk population could get into FACS-sorted repertoires as contaminants.

This clonotype occurred a few times. Its specificity is not known. This clonotype was sampled from a man aged 30-40 years who received the YFV17D yellow fever vaccine. This specimen consisted of CD4+ T cells sorted from PBMCs, obtained 5 days after the yellow fever booster vaccination. This chain joins TRBV5-1 and TRBJ2-7; D may be TRBD1 (6 bases). CDR3 sequence (DNA): TGCGCCAGCCAGATAGGACAGTTCGATTACGAGCAGTACTTC. This sequence encodes CASQIGQFDYEQYF. The whole variable domain, remainder taken from reference TRBV5-1 and TRBJ2-7, is KAGVTQTPRYLIKTRGQQVTLSCSPISGHRSVSWYQQTPGQGLQFLFEYFSETQRNKGNFPGRFSGRQFSNSRSEMNVSTLELGDSALYLCASQIGQFDYEQYFGPGTRLTVT.